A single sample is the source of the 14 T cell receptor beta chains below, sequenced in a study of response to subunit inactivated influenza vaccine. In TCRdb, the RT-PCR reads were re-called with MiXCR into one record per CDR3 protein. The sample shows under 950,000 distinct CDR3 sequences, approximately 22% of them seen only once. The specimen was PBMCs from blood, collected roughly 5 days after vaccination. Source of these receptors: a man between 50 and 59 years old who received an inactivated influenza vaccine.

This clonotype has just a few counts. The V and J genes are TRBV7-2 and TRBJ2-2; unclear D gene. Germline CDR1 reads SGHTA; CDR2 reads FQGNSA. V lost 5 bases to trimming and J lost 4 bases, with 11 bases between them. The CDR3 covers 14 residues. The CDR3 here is CASSQQVVTGELFF. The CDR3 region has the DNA TGTGCCAGCAGCCAGCAAGTGGTCACCGGGGAGCTGTTTTTT.

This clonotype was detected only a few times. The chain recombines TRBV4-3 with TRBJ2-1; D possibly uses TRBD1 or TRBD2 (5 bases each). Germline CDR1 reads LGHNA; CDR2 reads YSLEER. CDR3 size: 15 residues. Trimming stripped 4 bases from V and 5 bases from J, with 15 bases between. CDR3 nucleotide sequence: TGCGCCAGCAGCCTCGGGTCGGGGCCTAACAATGAGCAGTTCTTC. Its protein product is CASSLGSGPNNEQFF.

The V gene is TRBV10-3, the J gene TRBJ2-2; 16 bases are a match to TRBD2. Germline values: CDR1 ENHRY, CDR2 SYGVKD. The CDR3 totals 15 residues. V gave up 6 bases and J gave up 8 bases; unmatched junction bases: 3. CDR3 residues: CAIRGLAGGPGELFF. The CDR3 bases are TGTGCCATCAGGGGACTAGCGGGAGGGCCAGGGGAGCTGTTTTTT.

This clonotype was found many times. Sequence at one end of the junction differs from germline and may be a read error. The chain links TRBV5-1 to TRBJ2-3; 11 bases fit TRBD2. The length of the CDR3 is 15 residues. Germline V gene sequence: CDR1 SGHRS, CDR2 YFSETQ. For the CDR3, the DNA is TGTGCCAGCAGCTCGTTAGCGGGAGGGGCAGATACGCAGTATTTT. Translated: CASSSLAGGADTQYF.

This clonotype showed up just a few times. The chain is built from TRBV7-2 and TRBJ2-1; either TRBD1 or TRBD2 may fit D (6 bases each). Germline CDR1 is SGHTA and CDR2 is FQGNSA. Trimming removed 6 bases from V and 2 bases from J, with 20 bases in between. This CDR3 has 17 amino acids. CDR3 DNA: TGTGCCAGCAGTCGCGGAGGGACACTCCTCCCCTACAATGAGCAGTTCTTC. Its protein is CASSRGGTLLPYNEQFF.

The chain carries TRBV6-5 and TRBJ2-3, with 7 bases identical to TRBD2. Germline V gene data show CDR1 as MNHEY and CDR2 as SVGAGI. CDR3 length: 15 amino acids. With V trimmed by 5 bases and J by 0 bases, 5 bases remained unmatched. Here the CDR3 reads CASSIIAGSTDTQYF. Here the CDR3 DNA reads TGTGCCAGCAGTATAATAGCGGGTAGCACAGATACGCAGTATTTT.

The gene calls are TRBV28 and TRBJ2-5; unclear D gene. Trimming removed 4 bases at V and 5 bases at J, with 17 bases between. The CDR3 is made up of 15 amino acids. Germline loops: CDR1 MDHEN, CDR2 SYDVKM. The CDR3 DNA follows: TGTGCCAGCAGTTCCCTGGTCATAGGAAGGGAGACCCAGTACTTC. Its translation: CASSSLVIGRETQYF.

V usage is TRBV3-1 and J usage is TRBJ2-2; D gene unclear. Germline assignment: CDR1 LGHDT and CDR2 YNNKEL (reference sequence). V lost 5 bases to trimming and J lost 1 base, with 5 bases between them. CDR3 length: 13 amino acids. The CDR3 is CASSGVNTGELFF. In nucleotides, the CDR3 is TGTGCCAGCAGCGGGGTGAACACCGGGGAGCTGTTTTTT.

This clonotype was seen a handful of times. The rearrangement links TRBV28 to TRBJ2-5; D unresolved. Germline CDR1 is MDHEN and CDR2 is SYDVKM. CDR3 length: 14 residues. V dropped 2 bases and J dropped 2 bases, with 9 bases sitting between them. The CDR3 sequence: CASSLPRLQETQYF. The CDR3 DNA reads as TGTGCCAGCAGTTTACCCCGGTTGCAAGAGACCCAGTACTTC.

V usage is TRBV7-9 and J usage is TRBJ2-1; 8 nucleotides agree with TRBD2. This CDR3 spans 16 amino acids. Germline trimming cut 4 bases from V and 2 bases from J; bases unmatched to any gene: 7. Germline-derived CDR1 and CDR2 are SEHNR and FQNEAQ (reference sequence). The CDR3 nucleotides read TGTGCCAGCAGCTCCGGGGGGGGGCCCGCCTACAATGAGCAGTTCTTC. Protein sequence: CASSSGGGPAYNEQFF.

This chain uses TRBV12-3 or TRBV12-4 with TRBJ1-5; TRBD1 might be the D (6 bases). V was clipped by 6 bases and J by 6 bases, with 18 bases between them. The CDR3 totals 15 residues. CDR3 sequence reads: CASSPTGEQGQPQHF. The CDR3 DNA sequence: TGTGCCAGCAGCCCCACCGGCGAACAGGGTCAGCCCCAGCATTTT.

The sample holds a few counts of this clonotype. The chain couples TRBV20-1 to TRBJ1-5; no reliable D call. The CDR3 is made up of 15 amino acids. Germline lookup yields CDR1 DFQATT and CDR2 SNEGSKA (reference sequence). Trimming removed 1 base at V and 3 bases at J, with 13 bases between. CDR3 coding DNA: TGCAGTGCTAGAGTGGCTTTCAGGTTCAATCAGCCCCAGCATTTT. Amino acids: CSARVAFRFNQPQHF.

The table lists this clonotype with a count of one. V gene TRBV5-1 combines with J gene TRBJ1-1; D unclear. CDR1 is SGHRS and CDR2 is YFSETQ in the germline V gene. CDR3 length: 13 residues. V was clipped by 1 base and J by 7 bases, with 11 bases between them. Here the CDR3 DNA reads TGCGCCAGCAGCTTGTCCGCAGGTTATGAAGCTTTCTTT. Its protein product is CASSLSAGYEAFF.

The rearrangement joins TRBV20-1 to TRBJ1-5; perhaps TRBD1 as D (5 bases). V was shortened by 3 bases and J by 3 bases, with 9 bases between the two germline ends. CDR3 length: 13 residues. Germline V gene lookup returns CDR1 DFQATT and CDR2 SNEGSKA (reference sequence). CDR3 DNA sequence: TGCAGTGCTAGGGGCAGGGACAATCAGCCCCAGCATTTT. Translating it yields CSARGRDNQPQHF.